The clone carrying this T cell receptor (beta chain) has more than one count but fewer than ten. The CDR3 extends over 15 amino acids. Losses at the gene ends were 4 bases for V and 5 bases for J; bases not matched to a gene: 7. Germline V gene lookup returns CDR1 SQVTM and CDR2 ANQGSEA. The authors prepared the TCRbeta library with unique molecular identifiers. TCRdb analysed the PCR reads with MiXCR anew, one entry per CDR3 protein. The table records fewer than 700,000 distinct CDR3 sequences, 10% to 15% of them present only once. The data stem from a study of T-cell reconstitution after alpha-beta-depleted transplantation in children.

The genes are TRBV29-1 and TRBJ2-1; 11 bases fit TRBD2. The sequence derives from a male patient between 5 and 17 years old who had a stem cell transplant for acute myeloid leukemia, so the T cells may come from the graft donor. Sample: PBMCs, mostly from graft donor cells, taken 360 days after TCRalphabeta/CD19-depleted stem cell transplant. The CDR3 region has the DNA TGCAGCGTTGTCGTGCTAGCGGGAGGCCACAATGAGCAGTTCTTC. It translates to CSVVVLAGGHNEQFF.